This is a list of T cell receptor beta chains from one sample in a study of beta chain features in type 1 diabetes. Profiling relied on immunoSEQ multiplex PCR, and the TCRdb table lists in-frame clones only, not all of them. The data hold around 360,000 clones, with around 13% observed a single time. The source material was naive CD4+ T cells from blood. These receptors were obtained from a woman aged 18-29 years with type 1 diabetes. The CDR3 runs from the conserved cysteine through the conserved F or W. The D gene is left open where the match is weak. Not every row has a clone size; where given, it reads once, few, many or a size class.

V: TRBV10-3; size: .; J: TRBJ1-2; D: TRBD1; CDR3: CAISETRTGGGYTF; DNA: TGTGCCATCAGTGAGACCCGGACAGGAGGCGGCTACACCTTC
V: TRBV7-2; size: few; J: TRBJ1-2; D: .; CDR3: CASSLVAGGQGYTF; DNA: TGTGCCAGCAGCTTAGTTGCGGGGGGCCAAGGCTACACCTTC
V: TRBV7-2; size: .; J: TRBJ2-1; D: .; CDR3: CASSLGQTTGYQFF; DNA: TGTGCCAGCAGCTTGGGACAAACCACGGGCTATCAGTTCTTC
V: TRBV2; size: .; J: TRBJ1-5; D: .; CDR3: CASSDRWNQPQHF; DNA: TGTGCCAGCAGTGATCGGTGGAATCAGCCCCAGCATTTT
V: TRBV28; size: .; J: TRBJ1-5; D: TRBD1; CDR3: CASRQGTNQPQHF; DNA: TGTGCCAGCAGACAGGGGACGAATCAGCCCCAGCATTTT
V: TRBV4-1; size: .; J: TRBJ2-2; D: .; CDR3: CASSRDPLRQGTLNTGELFF; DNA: TGCGCCAGCAGCCGCGACCCCCTCCGCCAGGGGACCCTGAACACCGGGGAGCTGTTTTTT
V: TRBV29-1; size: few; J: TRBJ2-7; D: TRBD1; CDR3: CSAEDRAYEQYF; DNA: TGCAGCGCTGAGGACAGGGCCTACGAGCAGTACTTC
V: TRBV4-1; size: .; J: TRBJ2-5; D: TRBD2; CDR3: CASSQEGGGQTQYF; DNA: TGCGCCAGCAGCCAAGAAGGCGGGGGACAGACCCAGTACTTC
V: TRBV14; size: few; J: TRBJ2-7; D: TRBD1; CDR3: CASSQEGQGRYEQYF; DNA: TGTGCCAGCAGCCAAGAGGGACAGGGACGCTACGAGCAGTACTTC
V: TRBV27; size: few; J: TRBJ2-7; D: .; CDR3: CASSLSNRVGVYEQYF; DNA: TGTGCCAGCAGTTTATCGAACAGGGTGGGGGTCTACGAGCAGTACTTC
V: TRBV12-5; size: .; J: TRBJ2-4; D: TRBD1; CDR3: CASGLGQGADIQYF; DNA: TGTGCTAGTGGCTTGGGACAGGGGGCGGACATTCAGTACTTC
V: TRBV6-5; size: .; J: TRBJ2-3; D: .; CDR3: CASSLNGDTQYF; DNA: TGTGCCAGCAGTTTGAATGGCGATACGCAGTATTTT
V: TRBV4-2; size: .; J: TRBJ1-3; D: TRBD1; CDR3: CASSRGQGGINTIYF; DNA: TGTGCCAGCAGCCGGGGACAGGGTGGGATAAACACCATATATTTT
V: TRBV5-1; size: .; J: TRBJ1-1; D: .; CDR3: CASSPQGNTEAFF; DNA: TGCGCCAGCAGCCCCCAGGGGAACACTGAAGCTTTCTTT
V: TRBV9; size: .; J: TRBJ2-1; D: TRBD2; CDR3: CASSVGGLAGGSYNEQFF; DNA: TGTGCCAGCAGCGTTGGGGGACTAGCGGGGGGCTCCTACAATGAGCAGTTCTTC
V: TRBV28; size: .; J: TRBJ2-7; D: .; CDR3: CASSSVSYEQYF; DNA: TGTGCCAGCTCCTCTGTTTCCTACGAGCAGTACTTC
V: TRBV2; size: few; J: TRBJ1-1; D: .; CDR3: CASSGRENTEAFF; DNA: TGTGCCAGCAGTGGTCGAGAGAACACTGAAGCTTTCTTT
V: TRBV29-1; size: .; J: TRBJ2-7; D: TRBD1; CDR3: CSVEEGGGYEQYF; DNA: TGCAGCGTTGAAGAAGGGGGCGGCTACGAGCAGTACTTC
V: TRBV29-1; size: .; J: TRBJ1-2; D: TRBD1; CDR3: CSVDRGRGYTF; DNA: TGCAGCGTTGACAGGGGGCGCGGCTACACCTTC
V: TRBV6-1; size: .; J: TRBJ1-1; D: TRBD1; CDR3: CASSGTGEWDTEAFF; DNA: TGTGCCAGCAGCGGGACAGGGGAGTGGGACACTGAAGCTTTCTTT
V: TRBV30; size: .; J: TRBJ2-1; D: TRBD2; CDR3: CAWSVGLTSYNEQFF; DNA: TGTGCCTGGAGTGTGGGACTAACCTCCTACAATGAGCAGTTCTTC
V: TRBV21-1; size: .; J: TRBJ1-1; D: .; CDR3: CASFREATEAFF; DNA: TGTGCCAGCTTTCGGGAGGCCACTGAAGCTTTCTTT
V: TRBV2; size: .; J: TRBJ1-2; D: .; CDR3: CASSETQRYGYTF; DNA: TGTGCCAGCAGTGAAACTCAACGCTATGGCTACACCTTC
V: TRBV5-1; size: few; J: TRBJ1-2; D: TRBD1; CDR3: CASSLNRDSYGYTF; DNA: TGCGCCAGCAGCTTGAATCGGGACAGCTATGGCTACACCTTC
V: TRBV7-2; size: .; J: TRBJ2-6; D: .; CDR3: CASSPYPSGANVLTF; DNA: TGTGCCAGCAGCCCCTACCCCTCGGGGGCCAACGTCCTGACTTTC
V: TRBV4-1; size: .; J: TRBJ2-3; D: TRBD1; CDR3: CASSSSGTGSTDTQYF; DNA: TGCGCCAGCAGTAGTTCCGGGACAGGGAGCACAGATACGCAGTATTTT
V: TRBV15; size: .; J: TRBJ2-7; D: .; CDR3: CATSRDLPSSYEQYF; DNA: TGTGCCACCAGCAGAGATCTCCCCAGCTCCTACGAGCAGTACTTC
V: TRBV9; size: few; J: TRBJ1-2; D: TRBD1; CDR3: CASSVGLTRGPSLYGYTF; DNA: TGTGCCAGCAGCGTAGGTTTAACCAGGGGGCCCTCCCTCTATGGCTACACCTTC
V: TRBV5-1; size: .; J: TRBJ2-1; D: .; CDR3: CASSLAKTVYGEQFF; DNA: TGCGCCAGCAGCTTGGCCAAAACAGTTTATGGTGAGCAGTTCTTC
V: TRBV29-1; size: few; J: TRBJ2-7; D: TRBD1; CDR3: CSVVGQGPYEQYF; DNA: TGCAGCGTTGTGGGACAGGGGCCCTACGAGCAGTACTTC
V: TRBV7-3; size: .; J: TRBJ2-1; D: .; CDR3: CASSSTTANEQFF; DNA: TGTGCCAGCAGCTCTACGACAGCCAATGAGCAGTTCTTC
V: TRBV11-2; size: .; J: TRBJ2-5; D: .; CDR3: CASSLVVREGETQYF; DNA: TGTGCCAGCAGCTTAGTCGTCAGGGAAGGAGAGACCCAGTACTTC
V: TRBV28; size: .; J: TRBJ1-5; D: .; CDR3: CASTRTGYGQPQHF; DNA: TGTGCCAGCACAAGAACAGGGTACGGGCAGCCCCAGCATTTT
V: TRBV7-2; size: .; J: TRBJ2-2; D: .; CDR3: CASSLLTGELFF; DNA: TGTGCCAGCAGCTTACTCACCGGGGAGCTGTTTTTT
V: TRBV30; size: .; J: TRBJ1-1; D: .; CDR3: CAWTSGGAFF; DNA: TGTGCCTGGACCTCGGGGGGAGCTTTCTTT
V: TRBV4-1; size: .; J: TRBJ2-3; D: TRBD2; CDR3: CASSQGASGSDTQYF; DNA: TGCGCCAGCAGCCAAGGGGCTAGCGGGAGCGATACGCAGTATTTT
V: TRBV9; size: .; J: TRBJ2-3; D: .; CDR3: CASSVSGGDTQYF; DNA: TGTGCCAGCAGCGTTTCCGGGGGAGATACGCAGTATTTT
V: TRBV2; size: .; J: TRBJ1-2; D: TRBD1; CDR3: CASRRDRDLYGYTF; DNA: TGTGCCAGCAGGCGGGACAGGGATCTCTATGGCTACACCTTC
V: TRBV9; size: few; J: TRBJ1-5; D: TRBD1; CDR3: CASSEGTGGPQPQHF; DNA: TGTGCCAGCAGCGAGGGGACAGGGGGCCCTCAGCCCCAGCATTTT
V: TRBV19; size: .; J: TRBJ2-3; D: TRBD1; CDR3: CASRDRSTDTQYF; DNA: TGTGCCAGTCGGGACAGAAGCACAGATACGCAGTATTTT
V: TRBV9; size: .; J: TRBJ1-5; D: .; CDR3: CASSLTGFDNQPQHF; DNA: TGTGCCAGCAGCCTAACAGGTTTCGACAATCAGCCCCAGCATTTT
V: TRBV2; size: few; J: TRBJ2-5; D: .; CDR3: CARRELATQTQYF; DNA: TGTGCCAGACGGGAGTTGGCAACGCAGACCCAGTACTTC
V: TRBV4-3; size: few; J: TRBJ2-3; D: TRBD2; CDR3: CASSQAGTSGGTDTQYF; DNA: TGCGCCAGCAGCCAAGCCGGGACTAGCGGAGGCACAGATACGCAGTATTTT